Below, 17 T cell receptor beta chains from the same sample are listed, as sequenced in a study of CD8 T cells in Susac syndrome. With random hexamers, reverse transcription was performed on about 0.5 to 1 ug of RNA. One entry per CDR3 protein results from TCRdb running MiXCR on the immunoSEQ multiplex PCR reads. This sample has hundreds of thousands of distinct CDR3 sequences, with over 75% found just once. Sequencing input: CD8+ T cells from PBMCs. Source of these receptors: a human donor with multiple sclerosis.

This chain connects TRBV28 to TRBJ2-5, with 7 bases matching TRBD1. This CDR3 has 14 residues. Germline trimming cut 5 bases from V and 3 bases from J; bases unmatched to any gene: 6. Germline values: CDR1 MDHEN, CDR2 SYDVKM. In nucleotides, the CDR3 is TGTGCCAGCAGTCCGACAGGGTTGAAAGAGACCCAGTACTTC. Amino acids: CASSPTGLKETQYF.

The CDR3, as DNA: TGTGCCTGGAGCCCCGGGACGAAGGGAGGGAATGAGCAGTTCTTC. This gives the protein CAWSPGTKGGNEQFF. This sequence joins TRBV30 and TRBJ2-1; 7 bases align to TRBD2. The J segment lost 7 bases and the V segment lost 3 bases, leaving 12 bases of the junction unmatched. Germline V gene data show CDR1 as GTSNPN and CDR2 as SVGIG (reference sequence). The CDR3 totals 15 residues.

The chain carries TRBV25-1 and TRBJ2-3; D perhaps matches TRBD2 (6 bases). V gave up 2 bases and J gave up 0 bases, with 9 bases separating them. Germline values: CDR1 MGHDK, CDR2 SYGVNS. The CDR3 extends over 15 amino acids. The CDR3 spells CASSETGVSTDTQYF. CDR3 in DNA: TGTGCCAGCAGTGAAACGGGAGTTAGCACAGATACGCAGTATTTT.

The gene calls are TRBV12-3 or TRBV12-4 and TRBJ2-1, with a weak D call TRBD2 (5 bases). The V end was cut by 5 bases, the J end by 8 bases, with 19 bases between. The CDR3 contains 15 residues. The CDR3 DNA sequence: TGTGCCAGCAGTAATTTAGCGCCCCCGAAGGATGAGCAGTTCTTC. Residues: CASSNLAPPKDEQFF.

The chain is built from TRBV12-3 or TRBV12-4 and TRBJ1-2, with D tentatively TRBD1 (5 bases). V lost 6 bases and J lost 4, with 15 bases in between. CDR3 length equals 14 residues. For the CDR3, the DNA is TGTGCCAGCAGACCAGGGCCCCTACTCTATGGCTACACCTTC. Its protein product is CASRPGPLLYGYTF.

The V and J genes are TRBV29-1 and TRBJ2-7; D perhaps matches TRBD1 (5 bases). The CDR3 totals 16 residues. Trimming removed 0 bases at V and 3 bases at J, with 18 bases between. Germline values: CDR1 SQVTM, CDR2 ANQGSEA. The CDR3 spells CSVEDRSKGVYYEQYF. CDR3 coding DNA: TGCAGCGTTGAAGATAGATCCAAAGGGGTGTACTACGAGCAGTACTTC.

Only a few counts were recorded for this clonotype. The chain uses TRBV7-9 and TRBJ2-7; D is possibly TRBD1 or TRBD2 (6 bases each). V lost 5 bases and J 6 bases, leaving 20 bases between the germline ends. Per germline, CDR1 SEHNR and CDR2 FQNEAQ (reference sequence). The CDR3 is 15 amino acids. CDR3 sequence (DNA): TGTGCCAGCAGCCCGTCGAGGGGGGTTCTTGGCGAGCAGTACTTC. Translation: CASSPSRGVLGEQYF.

The chain is built from TRBV20-1 and TRBJ2-1, with D possibly TRBD2 on 5 matching bases. The CDR3 is 16 residues long. Germline loops: CDR1 DFQATT, CDR2 SNEGSKA (reference sequence). V was cut by 5 bases and J by 2 bases, with 19 bases left in between. For the CDR3, the DNA is TGCAGTGCTCTAAGTTCTTCGGGGTCCGCCTACAATGAGCAGTTCTTC. Its translation: CSALSSSGSAYNEQFF.

The chain recombines TRBV4-3 with TRBJ2-7; TRBD1 matches 9 bases. Germline lookup yields CDR1 LGHNA and CDR2 YSLEER. CDR3 length: 15 residues. After removal of 0 bases from V and 4 bases from J, the junction contained 4 bases not matched to a gene. The CDR3 sequence: CASSQDRQGGYEQYF. CDR3 sequence (DNA): TGCGCCAGCAGCCAAGATCGACAGGGGGGATACGAGCAGTACTTC.

This chain joins TRBV5-5 and TRBJ2-3; possible D gene TRBD1, 6 bases. The CDR3 loop spans 14 amino acids. Looked up from germline, CDR1 is SGHKS and CDR2 is YYEKEE (reference sequence). Trimming removed 2 bases at V and 6 bases at J, with 13 bases between. The CDR3 protein is CASSFSGGLDTQYF. The CDR3 DNA sequence: TGTGCCAGCAGCTTTTCTGGGGGCCTGGATACGCAGTATTTT.

The chain combines TRBV7-9 with TRBJ2-7, with D hard to call. The CDR3 extends over 14 amino acids. The ends were cut back, 5 bases at V and 0 bases at J, with 11 bases in the middle. Germline V gives CDR1 SEHNR, CDR2 FQNEAQ (reference sequence). The CDR3 protein is CASSGPVSSYEQYF. In nucleotides, the CDR3 is TGTGCCAGCAGCGGGCCGGTTAGCTCCTACGAGCAGTACTTC.

The chain has TRBV2 and TRBJ2-7; 8 bases are a match to TRBD1. The CDR3 length is 12 residues. J lost 3 bases, V lost 8 bases, and 3 bases had no gene match. Germline V gene data show CDR1 as SNHLY and CDR2 as FYNNEI. The CDR3 DNA is TGTGCCAGCTTGGACAGGGACTACGAGCAGTACTTC. Amino acid sequence: CASLDRDYEQYF. Full variable domain (remainder filled in from reference TRBV2 and TRBJ2-7): EPEVTQTPSHQVTQMGQEVILRCVPISNHLYFYWYRQILGQKVEFLVSFYNNEISEKSEIFDDQFSVERPDGSNFTLKIRSTKLEDSAMYFCASLDRDYEQYFGPGTRLTVT.

This chain joins TRBV20-1 and TRBJ2-7; D unclear. This CDR3 has 16 residues. Germline V gene sequence: CDR1 DFQATT, CDR2 SNEGSKA (reference sequence). Trimming took 0 bases from V and 2 from J, leaving 17 bases between them. Here the CDR3 reads CSARDTKWDFAYEQYF. The CDR3 nucleotides read TGCAGTGCTAGAGATACTAAGTGGGATTTCGCCTACGAGCAGTACTTC.

The V and J genes are TRBV29-1 and TRBJ1-1, with a possible D match to TRBD1 (5 bases). This CDR3 has 13 residues. In germline, CDR1 is SQVTM, CDR2 ANQGSEA. Trimming took 8 bases from V and 0 from J, leaving 13 bases between them. CDR3 amino acids: CSFSIGVNTEAFF. CDR3 nucleotides: TGCAGCTTCTCAATAGGGGTGAACACTGAAGCTTTCTTT. The full variable domain, rest sourced from reference TRBV29-1 and TRBJ1-1, is SAVISQKPSRDICQRGTSLTIQCQVDSQVTMMFWYRQQPGQSLTLIATANQGSEATYESGFVIDKFPISRPNLTFSTLTVSNMSPEDSSIYLCSFSIGVNTEAFFGQGTRLTVV.

The V call is TRBV4-3, the J call TRBJ2-1, with D unclear. This CDR3 has 14 amino acids. Germline values: CDR1 LGHNA, CDR2 YSLEER. Trimming shortened V by 1 base and J by 4 bases, and 8 bases separated the two germline ends. The CDR3 region is CASSQGARYNEQFF. In DNA form, the CDR3 reads TGCGCCAGCAGCCAAGGTGCAAGATACAATGAGCAGTTCTTC.

This clonotype was seen a single time. The DNA for the CDR3 is TGCGCCAGCAGCCAAGAGGGGGCAGGCTCTGGGGCCAACGTCCTGACTTTC. This codes for CASSQEGAGSGANVLTF. The genes are TRBV4-3 and TRBJ2-6; D is perhaps TRBD1 (6 bases). CDR3 length: 17 residues. The germline gives CDR1 LGHNA, CDR2 YSLEER. The V and J ends lost 0 bases and 0 bases respectively, with 9 bases between them.

This chain uses TRBV19 with TRBJ2-2; D is ambiguous. This CDR3 spans 11 amino acids. V was clipped by 9 bases and J by 2 bases, with 4 bases between them. Germline loops: CDR1 LNHDA, CDR2 SQIVND (reference sequence). CDR3 residues: CASLNTGELFF. CDR3 DNA: TGTGCCAGCCTAAACACCGGGGAGCTGTTTTTT.